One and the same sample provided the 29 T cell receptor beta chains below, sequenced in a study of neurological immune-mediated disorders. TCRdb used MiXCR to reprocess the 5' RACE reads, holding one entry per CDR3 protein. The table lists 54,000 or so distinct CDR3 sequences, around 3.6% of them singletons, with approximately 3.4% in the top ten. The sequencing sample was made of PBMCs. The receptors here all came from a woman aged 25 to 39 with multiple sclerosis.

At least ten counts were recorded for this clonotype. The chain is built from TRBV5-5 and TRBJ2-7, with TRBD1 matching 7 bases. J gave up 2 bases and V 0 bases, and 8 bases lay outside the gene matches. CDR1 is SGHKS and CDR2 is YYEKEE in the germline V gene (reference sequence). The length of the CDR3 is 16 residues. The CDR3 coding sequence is TGTGCCAGCAGCTTGGAGGGGACAGAGCCGACCTACGAGCAGTACTTC. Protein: CASSLEGTEPTYEQYF.

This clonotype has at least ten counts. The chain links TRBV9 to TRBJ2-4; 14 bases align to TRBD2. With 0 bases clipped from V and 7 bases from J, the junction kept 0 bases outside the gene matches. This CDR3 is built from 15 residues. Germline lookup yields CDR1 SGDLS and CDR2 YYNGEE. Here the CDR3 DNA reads TGTGCCAGCAGCGTAGGGACTAGCGGGGGGAACATTCAGTACTTC. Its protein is CASSVGTSGGNIQYF.

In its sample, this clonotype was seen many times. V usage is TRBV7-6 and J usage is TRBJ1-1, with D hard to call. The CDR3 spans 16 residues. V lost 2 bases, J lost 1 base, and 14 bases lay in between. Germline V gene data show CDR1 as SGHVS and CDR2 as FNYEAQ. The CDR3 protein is CASSLLGSIGNTEAFF. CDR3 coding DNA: TGTGCCAGCAGCTTATTGGGTTCGATCGGGAACACTGAAGCTTTCTTT.

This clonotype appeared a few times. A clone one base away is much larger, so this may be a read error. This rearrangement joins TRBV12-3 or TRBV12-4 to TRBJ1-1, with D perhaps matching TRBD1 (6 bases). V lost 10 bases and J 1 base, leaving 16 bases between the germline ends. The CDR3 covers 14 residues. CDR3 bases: TGTGCCAACAGCTCAGGACAGAGGAACACTGAAGCTTTCTTT. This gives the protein CANSSGQRNTEAFF.

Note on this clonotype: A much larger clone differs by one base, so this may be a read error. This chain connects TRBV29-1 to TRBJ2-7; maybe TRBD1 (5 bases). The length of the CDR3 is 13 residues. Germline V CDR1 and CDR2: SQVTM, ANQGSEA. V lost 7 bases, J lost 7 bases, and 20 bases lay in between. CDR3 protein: CSARRGKGPEQYF. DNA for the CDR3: TGCAGCGCCCGTAGGGGTAAGGGGCCTGAGCAGTACTTC.

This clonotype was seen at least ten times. CDR3 amino acids: CASRRGDRSYGYTF. CDR3 sequence (DNA): TGTGCCAGCCGCAGGGGAGACAGATCCTATGGCTACACCTTC. The chain is built from TRBV6-5 and TRBJ1-2, with D maybe TRBD1 (6 bases). Trimming cost V 8 bases and J 4 bases, with 17 bases left between them. The CDR3 totals 14 residues. In germline, CDR1 is MNHEY, CDR2 SVGAGI.

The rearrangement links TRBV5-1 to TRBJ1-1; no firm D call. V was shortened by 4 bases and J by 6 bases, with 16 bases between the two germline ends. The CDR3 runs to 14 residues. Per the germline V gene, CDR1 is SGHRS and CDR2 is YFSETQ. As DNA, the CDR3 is TGCGCCAGCAGCAAAGAAGTTCTGGCAGCTGAAGCTTTCTTT. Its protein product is CASSKEVLAAEAFF.

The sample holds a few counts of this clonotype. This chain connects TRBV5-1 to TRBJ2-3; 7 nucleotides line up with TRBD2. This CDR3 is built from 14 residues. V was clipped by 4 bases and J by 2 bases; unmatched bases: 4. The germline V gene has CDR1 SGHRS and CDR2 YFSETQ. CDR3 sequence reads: CASSRSGITDTQYF. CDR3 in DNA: TGCGCCAGCAGCAGGAGCGGGATCACAGATACGCAGTATTTT.

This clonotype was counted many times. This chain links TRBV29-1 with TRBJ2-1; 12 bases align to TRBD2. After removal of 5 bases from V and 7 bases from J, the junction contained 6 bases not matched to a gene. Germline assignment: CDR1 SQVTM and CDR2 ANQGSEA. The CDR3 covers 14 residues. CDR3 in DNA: TGCAGCGTTCCAGTTCTAGCGGGGGGGAATGAGCAGTTCTTC. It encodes CSVPVLAGGNEQFF.

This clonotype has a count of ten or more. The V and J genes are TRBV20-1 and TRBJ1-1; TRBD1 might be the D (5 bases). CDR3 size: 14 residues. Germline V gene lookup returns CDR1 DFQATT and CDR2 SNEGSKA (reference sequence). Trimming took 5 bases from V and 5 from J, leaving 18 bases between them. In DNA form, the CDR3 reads TGCAGTGCTTCCCGGCCTGGAAGGGGTACTGAAGCTTTCTTT. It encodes CSASRPGRGTEAFF.

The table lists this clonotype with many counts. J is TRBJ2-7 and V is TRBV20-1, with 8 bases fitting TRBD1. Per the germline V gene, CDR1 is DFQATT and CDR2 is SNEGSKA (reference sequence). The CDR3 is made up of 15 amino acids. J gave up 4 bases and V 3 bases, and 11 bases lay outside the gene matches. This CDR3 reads CSARVPQGGRYEQYF. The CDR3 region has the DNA TGCAGTGCTAGGGTCCCACAGGGGGGTAGGTACGAGCAGTACTTC.

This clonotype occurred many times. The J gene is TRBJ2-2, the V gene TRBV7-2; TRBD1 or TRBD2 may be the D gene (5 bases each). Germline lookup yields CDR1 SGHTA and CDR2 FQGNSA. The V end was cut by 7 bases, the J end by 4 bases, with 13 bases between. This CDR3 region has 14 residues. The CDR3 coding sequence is TGTGCCAGCAACCCAGCTGGGGGCACCGGGGAGCTGTTTTTT. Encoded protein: CASNPAGGTGELFF.

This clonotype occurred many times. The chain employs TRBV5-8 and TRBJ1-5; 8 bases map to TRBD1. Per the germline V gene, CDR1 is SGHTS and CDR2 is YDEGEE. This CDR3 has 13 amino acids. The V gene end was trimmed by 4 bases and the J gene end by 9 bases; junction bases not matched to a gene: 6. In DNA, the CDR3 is TGTGCCAGCAGCCGACAGGGGATTGGGCCCCAGCATTTT. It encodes CASSRQGIGPQHF.

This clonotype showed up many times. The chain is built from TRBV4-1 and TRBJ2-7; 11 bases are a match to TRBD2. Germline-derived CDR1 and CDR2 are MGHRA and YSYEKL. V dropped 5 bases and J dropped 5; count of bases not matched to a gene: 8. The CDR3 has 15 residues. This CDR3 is CASSDRLAGPHEQYF. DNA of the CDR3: TGCGCCAGCAGCGATAGACTAGCGGGGCCGCACGAGCAGTACTTC.

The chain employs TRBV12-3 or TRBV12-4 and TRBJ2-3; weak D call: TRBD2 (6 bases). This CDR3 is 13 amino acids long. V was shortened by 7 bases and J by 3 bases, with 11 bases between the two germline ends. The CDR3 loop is CASTRGVTDTQYF. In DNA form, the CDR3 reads TGTGCCAGCACGCGCGGGGTAACAGATACGCAGTATTTT.

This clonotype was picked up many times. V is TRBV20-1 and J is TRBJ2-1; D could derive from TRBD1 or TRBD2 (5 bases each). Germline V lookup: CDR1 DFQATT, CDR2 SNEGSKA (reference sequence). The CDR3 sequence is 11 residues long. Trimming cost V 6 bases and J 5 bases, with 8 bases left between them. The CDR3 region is CSATGHNEQFF. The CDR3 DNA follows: TGCAGTGCCACGGGGCACAATGAGCAGTTCTTC.

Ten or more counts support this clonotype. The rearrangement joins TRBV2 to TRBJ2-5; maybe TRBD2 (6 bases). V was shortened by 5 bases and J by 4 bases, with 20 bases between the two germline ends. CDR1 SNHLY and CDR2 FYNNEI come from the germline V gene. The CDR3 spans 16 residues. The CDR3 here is CASSRPSDKGRETQYF. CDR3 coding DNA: TGTGCCAGCAGTAGACCTAGCGACAAGGGGCGAGAGACCCAGTACTTC.

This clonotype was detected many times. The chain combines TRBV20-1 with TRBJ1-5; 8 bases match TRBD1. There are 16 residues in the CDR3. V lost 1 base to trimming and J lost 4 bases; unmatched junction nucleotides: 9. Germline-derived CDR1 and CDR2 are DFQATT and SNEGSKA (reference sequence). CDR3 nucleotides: TGCAGTGCTAGAGCCCAAGACAGGGGCTGGAATCAGCCCCAGCATTTT. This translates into CSARAQDRGWNQPQHF.

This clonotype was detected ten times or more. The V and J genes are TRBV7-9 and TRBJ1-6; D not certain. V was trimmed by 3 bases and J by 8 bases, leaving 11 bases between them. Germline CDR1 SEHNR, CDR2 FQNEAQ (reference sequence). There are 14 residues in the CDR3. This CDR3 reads CASSLAVYDSPLHF. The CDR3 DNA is TGTGCCAGCAGCTTGGCGGTATACGATTCACCCCTCCACTTT.

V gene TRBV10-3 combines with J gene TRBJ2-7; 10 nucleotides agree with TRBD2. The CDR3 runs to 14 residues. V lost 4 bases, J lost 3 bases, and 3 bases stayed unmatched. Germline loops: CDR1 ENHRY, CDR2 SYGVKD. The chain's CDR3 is CAISGTSGSYEQYF. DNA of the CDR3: TGTGCCATCAGTGGGACTAGCGGAAGCTACGAGCAGTACTTC.

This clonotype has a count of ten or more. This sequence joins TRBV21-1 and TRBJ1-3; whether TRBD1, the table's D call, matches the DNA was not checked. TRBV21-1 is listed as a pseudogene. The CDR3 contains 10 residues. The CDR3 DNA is TGTGCCAGCAGCAAGAGAGGACAGAGCTTT. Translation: CASSKRGQSF.

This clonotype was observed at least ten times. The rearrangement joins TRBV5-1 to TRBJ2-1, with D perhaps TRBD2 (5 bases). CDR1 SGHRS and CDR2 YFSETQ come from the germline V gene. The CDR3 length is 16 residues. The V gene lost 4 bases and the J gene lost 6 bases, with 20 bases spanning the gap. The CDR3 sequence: CASSRMGERAVNEQFF. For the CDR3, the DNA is TGCGCCAGCAGCAGGATGGGAGAGAGGGCCGTCAATGAGCAGTTCTTC.

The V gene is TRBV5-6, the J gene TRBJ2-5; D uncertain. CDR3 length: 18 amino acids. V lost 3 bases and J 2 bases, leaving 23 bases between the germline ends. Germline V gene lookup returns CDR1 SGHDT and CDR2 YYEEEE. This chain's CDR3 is CASSSLWGSRQKQETQYF. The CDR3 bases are TGTGCCAGCAGCTCCTTGTGGGGTTCGCGCCAGAAACAAGAGACCCAGTACTTC.

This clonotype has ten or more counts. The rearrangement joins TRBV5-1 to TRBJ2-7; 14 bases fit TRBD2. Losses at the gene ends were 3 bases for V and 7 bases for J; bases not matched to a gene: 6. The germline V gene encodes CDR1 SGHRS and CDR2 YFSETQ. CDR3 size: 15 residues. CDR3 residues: CASSSGLAGVGEQYF. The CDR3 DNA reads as TGCGCCAGCAGCTCGGGACTAGCGGGAGTTGGAGAGCAGTACTTC.

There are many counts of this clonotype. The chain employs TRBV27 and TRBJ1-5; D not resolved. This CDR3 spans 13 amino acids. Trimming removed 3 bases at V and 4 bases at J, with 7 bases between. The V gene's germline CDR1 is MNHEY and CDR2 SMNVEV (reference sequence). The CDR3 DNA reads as TGTGCCAGCAGTTTTGGTAGGAATCAGCCCCAGCATTTT. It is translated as CASSFGRNQPQHF.

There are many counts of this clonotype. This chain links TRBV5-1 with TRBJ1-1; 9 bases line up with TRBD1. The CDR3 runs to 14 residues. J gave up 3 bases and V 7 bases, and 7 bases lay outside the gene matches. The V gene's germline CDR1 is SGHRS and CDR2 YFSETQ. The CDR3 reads CASSRTGVDTEAFF. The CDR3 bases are TGCGCCAGCTCCAGGACAGGGGTTGACACTGAAGCTTTCTTT. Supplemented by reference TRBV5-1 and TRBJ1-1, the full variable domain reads KAGVTQTPRYLIKTRGQQVTLSCSPISGHRSVSWYQQTPGQGLQFLFEYFSETQRNKGNFPGRFSGRQFSNSRSEMNVSTLELGDSALYLCASSRTGVDTEAFFGQGTRLTVV.

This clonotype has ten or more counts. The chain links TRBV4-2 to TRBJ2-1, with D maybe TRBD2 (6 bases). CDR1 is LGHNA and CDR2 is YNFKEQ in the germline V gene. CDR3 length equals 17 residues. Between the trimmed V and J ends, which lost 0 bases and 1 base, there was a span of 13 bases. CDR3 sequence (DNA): TGTGCCAGCAGCCAAGATGGGGGGACGATATCCTACAATGAGCAGTTCTTC. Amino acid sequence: CASSQDGGTISYNEQFF.

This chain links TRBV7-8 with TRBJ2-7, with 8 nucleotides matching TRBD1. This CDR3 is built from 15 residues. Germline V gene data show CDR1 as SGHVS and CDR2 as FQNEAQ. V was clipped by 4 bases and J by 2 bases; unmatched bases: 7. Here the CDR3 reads CASSSRQGSPYEQYF. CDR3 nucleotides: TGTGCCAGCAGCTCCCGACAGGGGTCCCCCTACGAGCAGTACTTC.

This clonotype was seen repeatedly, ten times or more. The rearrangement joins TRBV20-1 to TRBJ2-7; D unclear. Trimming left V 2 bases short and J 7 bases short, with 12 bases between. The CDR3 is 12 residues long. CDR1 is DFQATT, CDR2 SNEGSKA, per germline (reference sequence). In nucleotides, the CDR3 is TGCAGTGCTAGATTCGAATTGGGGGAGCAGTACTTC. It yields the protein CSARFELGEQYF.